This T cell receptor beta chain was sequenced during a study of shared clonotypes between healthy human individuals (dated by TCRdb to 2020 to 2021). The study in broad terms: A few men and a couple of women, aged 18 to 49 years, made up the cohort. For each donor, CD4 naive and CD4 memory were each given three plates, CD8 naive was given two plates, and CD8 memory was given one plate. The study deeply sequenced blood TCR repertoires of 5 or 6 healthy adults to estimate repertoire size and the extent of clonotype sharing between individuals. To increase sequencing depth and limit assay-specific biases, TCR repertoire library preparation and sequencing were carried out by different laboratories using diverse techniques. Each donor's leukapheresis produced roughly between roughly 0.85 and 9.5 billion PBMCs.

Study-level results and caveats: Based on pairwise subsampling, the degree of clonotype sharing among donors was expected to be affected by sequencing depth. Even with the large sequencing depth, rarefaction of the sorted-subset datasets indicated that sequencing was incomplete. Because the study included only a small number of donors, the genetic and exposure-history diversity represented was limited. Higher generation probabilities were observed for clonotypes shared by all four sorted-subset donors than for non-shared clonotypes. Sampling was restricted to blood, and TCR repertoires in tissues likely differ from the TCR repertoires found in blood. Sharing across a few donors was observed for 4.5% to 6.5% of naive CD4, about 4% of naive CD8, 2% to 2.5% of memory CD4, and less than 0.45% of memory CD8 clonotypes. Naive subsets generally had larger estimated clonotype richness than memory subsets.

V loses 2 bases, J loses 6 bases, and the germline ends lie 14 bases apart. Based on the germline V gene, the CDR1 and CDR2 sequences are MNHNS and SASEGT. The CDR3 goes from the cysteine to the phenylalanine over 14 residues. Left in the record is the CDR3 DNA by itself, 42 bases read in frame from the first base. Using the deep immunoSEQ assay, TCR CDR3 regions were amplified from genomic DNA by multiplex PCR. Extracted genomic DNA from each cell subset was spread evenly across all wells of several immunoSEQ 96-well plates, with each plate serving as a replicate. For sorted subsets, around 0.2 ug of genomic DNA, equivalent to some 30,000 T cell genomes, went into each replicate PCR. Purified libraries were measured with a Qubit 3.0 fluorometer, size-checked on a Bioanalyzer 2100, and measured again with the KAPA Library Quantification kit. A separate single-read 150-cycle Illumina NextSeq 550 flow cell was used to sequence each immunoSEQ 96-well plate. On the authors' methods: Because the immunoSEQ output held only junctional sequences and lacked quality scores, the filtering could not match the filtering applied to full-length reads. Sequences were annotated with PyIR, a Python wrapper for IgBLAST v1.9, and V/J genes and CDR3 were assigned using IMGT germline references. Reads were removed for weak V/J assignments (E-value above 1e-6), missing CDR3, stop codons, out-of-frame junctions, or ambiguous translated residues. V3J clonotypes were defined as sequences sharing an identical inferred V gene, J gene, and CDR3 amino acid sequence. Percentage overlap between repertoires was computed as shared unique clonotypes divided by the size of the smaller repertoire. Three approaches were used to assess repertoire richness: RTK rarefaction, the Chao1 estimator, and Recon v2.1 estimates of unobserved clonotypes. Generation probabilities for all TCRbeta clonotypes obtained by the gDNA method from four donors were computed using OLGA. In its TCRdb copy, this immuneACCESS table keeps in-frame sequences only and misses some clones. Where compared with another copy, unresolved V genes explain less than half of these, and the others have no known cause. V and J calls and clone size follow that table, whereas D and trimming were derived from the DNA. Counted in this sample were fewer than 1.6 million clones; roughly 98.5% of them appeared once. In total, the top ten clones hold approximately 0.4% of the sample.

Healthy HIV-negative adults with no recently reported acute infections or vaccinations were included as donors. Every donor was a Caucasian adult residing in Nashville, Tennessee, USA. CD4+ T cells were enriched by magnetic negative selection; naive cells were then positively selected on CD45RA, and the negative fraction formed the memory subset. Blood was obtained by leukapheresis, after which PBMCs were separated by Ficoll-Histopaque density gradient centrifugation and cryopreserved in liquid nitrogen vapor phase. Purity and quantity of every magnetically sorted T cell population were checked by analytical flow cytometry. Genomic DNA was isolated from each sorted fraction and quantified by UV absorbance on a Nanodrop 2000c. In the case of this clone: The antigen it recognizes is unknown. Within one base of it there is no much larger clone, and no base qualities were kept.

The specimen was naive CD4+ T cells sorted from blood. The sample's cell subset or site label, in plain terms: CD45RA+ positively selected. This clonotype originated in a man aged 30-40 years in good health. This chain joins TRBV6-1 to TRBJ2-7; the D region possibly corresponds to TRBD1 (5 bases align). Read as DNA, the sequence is TGTGCCAGCAGTGAACATCGACAGTATGCCGAGCAGTACTTC. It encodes CASSEHRQYAEQYF.